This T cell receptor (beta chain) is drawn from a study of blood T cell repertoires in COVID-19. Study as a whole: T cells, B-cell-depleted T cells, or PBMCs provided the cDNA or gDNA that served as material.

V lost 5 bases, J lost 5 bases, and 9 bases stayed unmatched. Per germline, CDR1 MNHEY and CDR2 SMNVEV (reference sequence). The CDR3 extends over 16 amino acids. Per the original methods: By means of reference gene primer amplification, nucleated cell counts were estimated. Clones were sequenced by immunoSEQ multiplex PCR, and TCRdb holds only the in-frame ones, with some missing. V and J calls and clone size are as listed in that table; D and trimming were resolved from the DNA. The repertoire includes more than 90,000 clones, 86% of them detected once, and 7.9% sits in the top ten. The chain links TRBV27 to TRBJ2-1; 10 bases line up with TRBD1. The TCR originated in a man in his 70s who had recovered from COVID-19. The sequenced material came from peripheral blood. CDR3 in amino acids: CASSHIGTGVDNEQFF. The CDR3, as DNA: TGTGCCAGCAGTCACATCGGGACAGGGGTAGACAATGAGCAGTTCTTC.